The rows below give T cell receptor beta chains drawn from one sample of a study of blood T cell repertoires in COVID-19. Data came from immunoSEQ multiplex PCR; TCRdb stores just in-frame clones and leaves some out. The table shows approximately 330,000 clones, with 90% occurring only once. Input material: peripheral blood. The receptors were sampled from a woman in her 40s with COVID-19, enrolled during active disease. CDR3s include the opening cysteine and the closing phenylalanine or tryptophan. D genes are given only for firm matches. Where a row states a size, it is once, few, many or the class of an expanded clone; other rows omit it.

TRBJ2-7	TRBD1	TRBV6-2/TRBV6-3	.	TGTGCCAGCAGCCCTAGACAGGGAAGCTACGAGCAGTACTTC	CASSPRQGSYEQYF
TRBJ2-1	.	TRBV27	.	TGTGCCAGCAGTTTAGACGGGTACAATGAGCAGTTCTTC	CASSLDGYNEQFF
TRBJ1-3	TRBD1	TRBV15	.	TGTGCCACCAGCAGAGCCGGGACAGGGTTCACCTCTGGAAACACCATATATTTT	CATSRAGTGFTSGNTIYF
TRBJ2-7	TRBD1	TRBV6-1	few	TGTGCCAGCAGTGAAACGGACAGGGACGCCTACGAGCAGTACTTC	CASSETDRDAYEQYF
TRBJ2-7	TRBD1	TRBV15	.	TGTGCCACCAGCGCCGACGCCGGGACAGGGGCCTACGAGCAGTACTTC	CATSADAGTGAYEQYF
TRBJ1-5	TRBD1	TRBV9	.	TGTGCCAGCTCCCAAGGAGGGACAGGGTTTGGTCAGCCCCAGCATTTT	CASSQGGTGFGQPQHF
TRBJ1-1	TRBD1	TRBV19	.	TGTGCCAGTAGGACTCCCGGGACAGCGGAAGCTTTCTTT	CASRTPGTAEAFF
TRBJ2-3	.	TRBV2	.	TGTGCCAGCAGACAGCTCACAGATACGCAGTATTTT	CASRQLTDTQYF
TRBJ1-3	TRBD1	TRBV7-6	.	TGTGCCAGCAGTTCCTCGTGGACAGGAATCCCCTCTGGAAACACCATATATTTT	CASSSSWTGIPSGNTIYF
TRBJ2-7	.	TRBV6-5	.	TGTGCCAGCAGTTATTCATCCGGGACTGACGCCTACGAGCAGTACTTC	CASSYSSGTDAYEQYF
TRBJ1-4	TRBD1	TRBV27	.	TGTGCCAGCAGGGGGTTTCTAGGACAGGGGTATGAAAAACTGTTTTTT	CASRGFLGQGYEKLFF
TRBJ1-2	TRBD1	TRBV28	once	TGTGCCAGCATCCCAACAGGGGGCGCGTTTGGCTACACCTTC	CASIPTGGAFGYTF
TRBJ1-5	.	TRBV30	.	TGTGCCTGGAGTGGAAGGGGATCCTCTAGCAATCAGCCCCAGCATTTT	CAWSGRGSSSNQPQHF
TRBJ2-7	.	TRBV7-2	.	TGTGCCAGCAGCTTACGGGGAGGGGGGGCCGGTTACGAGCAGTACTTC	CASSLRGGGAGYEQYF
TRBJ2-1	TRBD2	TRBV10-3	.	TGTGCCACAAAAGGACTAGCGGGCTGGAATGAGCAGTTCTTC	CATKGLAGWNEQFF
TRBJ2-1	TRBD1	TRBV24-1	.	TGTGCCACCAGTGGAAGGGGACAGCGCAATGAGCAGTTCTTC	CATSGRGQRNEQFF
TRBJ1-1	TRBD1	TRBV7-2	once	TGTGCCAGCAGCTTATATAGCAGGGGGGACACTGAAGCTTTCTTT	CASSLYSRGDTEAFF
TRBJ1-2	.	TRBV28	.	TGTGCCAGCAGCTCCCCGGACAGTTCGAGTGGCTACACCTTC	CASSSPDSSSGYTF
TRBJ1-3	.	TRBV7-8	.	TGTGCCAGCAGCCGAGACGGGTCCGGAAACACCATATATTTT	CASSRDGSGNTIYF
TRBJ1-2	.	TRBV19	.	TGTGCCAGTAGTCCCGATCCCCGGAGATTTAACTATGGCTACACCTTC	CASSPDPRRFNYGYTF
TRBJ1-4	.	TRBV28	.	TGTGCCAGCAGTTTAGACAGGCCCCCAACTAATGAAAAACTGTTTTTT	CASSLDRPPTNEKLFF